Below are 14 T cell receptor beta chains sequenced from a single sample in a study of blood T cells in healthy people across ages. Sample-barcoded 5' priming and a J-beta primer mix drove a second PCR of roughly 6 to 12 cycles. MiXCR, run by TCRdb on the 5' RACE reads, gives a single entry per CDR3 protein. The table records about 970,000 distinct CDR3 sequences, roughly 47% of them present only once. The sample comprised blood. The receptors derive from a woman aged 55 to 70 in good health.

The rearrangement links TRBV28 to TRBJ2-7; TRBD2 agrees at 9 bases. The CDR3 covers 16 residues. Germline assignment: CDR1 MDHEN and CDR2 SYDVKM. J was trimmed by 1 base and V by 1 base; bases with no gene match: 5. The CDR3 DNA reads as TGTGCCAGCAGTTTATTTAGCGGGGGTCTGTCCTACGAGCAGTACTTC. It codes for CASSLFSGGLSYEQYF.

This clonotype was detected only a few times. This sequence joins TRBV20-1 and TRBJ2-7; D not certain. This CDR3 region has 14 residues. Deletions cut 2 bases from V and 5 bases from J, with 16 bases between. Germline V CDR1 and CDR2: DFQATT, SNEGSKA (reference sequence). The DNA of the CDR3 is TGCAGTGCTAGACCCCAGGATGGTTCGGACGAGCAGTACTTC. Translation gives CSARPQDGSDEQYF.

This clonotype was picked up a small number of times. The chain employs TRBV6-5 and TRBJ1-2; no clear D. The CDR3 length is 12 residues. Germline V lookup: CDR1 MNHEY, CDR2 SVGAGI. The V end lost 6 bases, the J end lost 2 bases, and 7 bases lay between the germline ends. CDR3 nucleotide sequence: TGTGCCAGCAGCCCCCGAAACTATGGCTACACCTTC. This sequence encodes CASSPRNYGYTF.

This clonotype was seen a few times. The J gene is TRBJ2-6, the V gene TRBV29-1; TRBD1 is a possible D gene (6 bases). CDR1 is SQVTM and CDR2 is ANQGSEA in the germline V gene. V dropped 5 bases and J dropped 0 bases, with 17 bases sitting between them. This CDR3 comprises 17 residues. For the CDR3, the DNA is TGCAGCGTTTTGAAGTCCGGACAGATCTCTGGGGCCAACGTCCTGACTTTC. Residues: CSVLKSGQISGANVLTF.

This clonotype was seen a handful of times. This chain links TRBV18 with TRBJ2-5; D remains ambiguous. The germline V gene encodes CDR1 KGHSH and CDR2 LQKENI. The CDR3 has 13 amino acids. V was pared by 0 bases and J by 4 bases, with 6 bases between. In DNA form, the CDR3 reads TGTGCCAGCTCACCACCGATGTCAGAGACCCAGTACTTC. Translating gives CASSPPMSETQYF.

The rearrangement joins TRBV20-1 to TRBJ2-5, with D possibly matching TRBD1 (5 bases). Deletions cut 5 bases from V and 2 bases from J, with 15 bases between. Germline lookup yields CDR1 DFQATT and CDR2 SNEGSKA (reference sequence). The CDR3 sequence is 14 residues long. CDR3 DNA: TGCAGTGCTCCCCCATGGGGCTTACAAGAGACCCAGTACTTC. Translating it yields CSAPPWGLQETQYF.

The V gene is TRBV10-3, the J gene TRBJ2-1, with a weak D call TRBD1 (5 bases). V dropped 6 bases and J dropped 8 bases, with 11 bases sitting between them. CDR3 length equals 12 residues. Germline V gene lookup returns CDR1 ENHRY and CDR2 SYGVKD. CDR3 protein: CAIREDSHEQFF. The CDR3 nucleotides read TGTGCCATCAGGGAAGACAGTCATGAGCAGTTCTTC.

The V call is TRBV20-1, the J call TRBJ2-4; 9 bases align to TRBD1. TRBJ2-7 explains the end of the DNA better; the J call may be wrong. CDR3 length equals 14 residues. Germline values: CDR1 DFQATT, CDR2 SNEGSKA (reference sequence). This CDR3 reads CSASGTGYEYEQYF. The CDR3 region has the DNA TGCAGTGCTTCCGGGACAGGGTATGAATACGAGCAGTACTTC.

The rearrangement joins TRBV11-2 to TRBJ2-5; no clear D gene. From germline, CDR1 is SGHAT and CDR2 FQNNGV. The CDR3 runs 15 residues. V was pared by 1 base and J by 5 bases, with 14 bases between. CDR3 loop: CASSLGPLFAETQYF. The CDR3 region has the DNA TGTGCCAGCAGCTTAGGACCCCTATTTGCGGAGACCCAGTACTTC.

The J gene is TRBJ1-2, the V gene TRBV20-1, with a weak D call TRBD1 (5 bases). The V end was cut by 6 bases, the J end by 8 bases, with 13 bases between. The germline CDR1 and CDR2 sequences are DFQATT and SNEGSKA (reference sequence). The CDR3 totals 11 residues. DNA for the CDR3: TGCAGTGCAACGTCGGGGGTCGGCTACACCTTC. This gives the protein CSATSGVGYTF.

The table lists this clonotype with a few counts. The chain uses TRBV7-2 and TRBJ2-7, with TRBD2 as a possible D gene (6 bases). The CDR3 spans 16 residues. Trimming stripped 5 bases from V and 3 bases from J, with 20 bases between. From germline, CDR1 is SGHTA and CDR2 FQGNSA. In DNA form, the CDR3 reads TGTGCCAGCAGCACCCTGGGTGGAGGGGCCGGCTACGAGCAGTACTTC. Its translation is CASSTLGGGAGYEQYF.

This clonotype was picked up a small number of times. The chain employs TRBV7-9 and TRBJ2-1; 10 nucleotides agree with TRBD2. Unmatched junction bases numbered 8, after V lost 6 bases and J lost 6 bases. The CDR3 extends over 15 amino acids. CDR1 SEHNR and CDR2 FQNEAQ come from the germline V gene (reference sequence). CDR3 region: CASRVEASGSNEQFF. The CDR3 DNA is TGTGCCAGCAGAGTGGAGGCTAGCGGGAGCAATGAGCAGTTCTTC. Based on the CDR3 plus reference TRBV7-9 and TRBJ2-1, the full variable domain is DTGVSQNPRHKITKRGQNVTFRCDPISEHNRLYWYRQTLGQGPEFLTYFQNEAQLEKSRLLSDRFSAERPKGSFSTLEIQRTEQGDSAMYLCASRVEASGSNEQFFGPGTRLTVL.

The J gene is TRBJ2-1, the V gene TRBV20-1; D may be TRBD1 or TRBD2 (7 bases each). This CDR3 has 15 residues. Germline V gene sequence: CDR1 DFQATT, CDR2 SNEGSKA (reference sequence). Trimming cost V 1 base and J 6 bases, with 16 bases left between them. CDR3 DNA: TGCAGTGCTAGAGCGAGAGCGGGACAGCCCAATGAGCAGTTCTTC. As protein: CSARARAGQPNEQFF.

The V call is TRBV27, the J call TRBJ1-2; 7 positions match TRBD1. The CDR3 is 15 residues long. Germline lookup yields CDR1 MNHEY and CDR2 SMNVEV (reference sequence). V was clipped by 6 bases and J by 4 bases; unmatched bases: 11. CDR3 region: CASRQDRLVTYGYTF. In nucleotides, the CDR3 is TGTGCCAGCAGACAGGACAGGCTGGTGACCTATGGCTACACCTTC.